This TCR beta chain was identified during a study of T cell clonality in common variable immunodeficiency. Study-level findings and limits: The cause of increased CVID clonality remains unclear without subpopulation sequencing. Common variable immunodeficiency TCR beta sequences reportedly had fewer deletions and N-nucleotide insertions.

This CDR3 has 15 amino acids. Germline CDR1 is ENHRY and CDR2 is SYGVKD. V lost 4 bases, J lost 4 bases, and 14 bases lay in between. CVID and control samples used equivalent genomic DNA input. Data came from immunoSEQ multiplex PCR; TCRdb stores just in-frame clones and leaves some out. This sample shows approximately 52,000 clones and no singletons; roughly 3.4% rests with the ten largest. The table lists this clone with many counts. Its antigen is unidentified. The read gets to within 3 residues of the CDR3 end, and the germline J gene fills in the rest. This sequence was found in a person aged 18-69 years in good health. The chain recombines TRBV10-3 with TRBJ1-5; a possible D gene is TRBD1 (6 bases). Sequencing input: peripheral blood mononuclear cells. The CDR3: CAISAAGDGNQPQHF. The DNA read from the CDR3 is TGTGCCATCAGTGCAGCAGGGGATGGGAATCAGCCC.